Listed below are T cell receptor beta chains from one sample, sequenced in a study of response to subunit inactivated influenza vaccine. TCRdb reanalysed the RT-PCR reads using MiXCR and keeps one entry per CDR3 protein. The sample holds some 800,000 distinct CDR3 sequences, 21% seen once. This sample comprised PBMCs from blood, obtained about 5 days after vaccination. The receptors here all came from a man aged 45-65 years who received an inactivated influenza vaccine. CDR3s leave out the opening cysteine and the closing phenylalanine or tryptophan.

TRBJ2-1 TRBV4-3 ASSQGPWTEQF
TRBJ2-3 TRBV7-2 ASSTPDSTDTQY
TRBJ2-7 TRBV20-1 SVPLAGRFYEQY
TRBJ2-7 TRBV20-1 SVKGTPYEQY
TRBJ2-3 TRBV18 ASSPSWGASTDTQY
TRBJ2-5 TRBV4-3 ASSQGLAGLQETQY
TRBJ2-3 TRBV4-3 ASSQGFGTDTQY
TRBJ2-1 TRBV6-1 ASSRGTNNEQF
TRBJ2-7 TRBV5-1 ASSGRTDSYEQY
TRBJ1-2 TRBV12-3/TRBV12-4 ASRPGQGWDYGYT
TRBJ2-1 TRBV11-2 ASSATDRSFLGAEQF
TRBJ2-3 TRBV5-5 ASSLVAGRADTQY
TRBJ1-5 TRBV6-1 ASSELNQPQH
TRBJ2-1 TRBV28 ASNSVGLAAYNEQF